This TCR beta chain was sequenced in a study of OX40 agonist ivuxolimab in advanced cancers. Across the whole study: The diagnoses of dose-escalation patients were hepatocellular carcinoma, melanoma, renal cell or head and neck cancer.

TCRdb keeps only in-frame clones here, not all; method: immunoSEQ multiplex PCR. This table has 45,000 or so clones, 70% to 90% appearing once. The trim removed 4 bases at V and 2 bases at J, leaving 8 bases unmatched. CDR1 is SNHLY and CDR2 is FYNNEI in the germline V gene. The CDR3 loop spans 19 amino acids. This receptor was obtained from an adult with an advanced solid tumor such as melanoma, head and neck, liver or kidney cancer. The chain couples TRBV2 to TRBJ2-2; 15 bases fit TRBD2. The material was CD4+ or CD8+ T cells sorted from blood, obtained in a trial of the OX40 agonist ivuxolimab. This CDR3 is CASSAPGTSGGPNTGELFF. CDR3 nucleotides: TGTGCCAGCAGTGCCCCCGGGACTAGCGGGGGGCCCAACACCGGGGAGCTGTTTTTT.